The 2 T cell receptor beta chains given below trace back to one sample, sequenced in a study of shared clonotypes between healthy human individuals (dated by TCRdb to about 2020). The protocol used for the library was the immunoSEQ multiplex PCR assay. TCRdb carries this immuneACCESS record with in-frame sequences only. Its versions omit some clonotypes, under half of them owing to an unresolved V gene in the studies checked, with the rest unexplained. Counted in this sample were millions of clones; around nine tenths of them appeared once. 0.14% of the sample is taken by the ten largest. The sequencing sample was made of naive CD4+ T cells sorted from blood. What the cell subset or site label conveys for this sample: CD45RA+ positively selected. Receptors originate from a man aged 18 to 30 in good health.

Here the CDR3 DNA reads TGTGCCAGCAGTGAAAATAGTGCAGGGAAGAACGAGCAGTACTTC. This translates into CASSENSAGKNEQYF. The chain employs TRBV6-1 and TRBJ2-7; tentatively, D is TRBD1 (5 bases). Trimming cost V 2 bases and J 5 bases, with 16 bases left between them. Germline CDR1 reads MNHNS; CDR2 reads SASEGT. This CDR3 comprises 15 residues.

This chain uses TRBV5-5 with TRBJ2-7, with 8 bases aligning to TRBD2. The CDR3 extends over 15 amino acids. The V gene's germline CDR1 is SGHKS and CDR2 YYEKEE (reference sequence). V lost 4 bases to trimming and J lost 2 bases; unmatched junction nucleotides: 8. The CDR3 loop reads CASSRLAGPTYEQYF. As DNA, the CDR3 is TGTGCCAGCAGCCGATTAGCGGGGCCAACCTACGAGCAGTACTTC.